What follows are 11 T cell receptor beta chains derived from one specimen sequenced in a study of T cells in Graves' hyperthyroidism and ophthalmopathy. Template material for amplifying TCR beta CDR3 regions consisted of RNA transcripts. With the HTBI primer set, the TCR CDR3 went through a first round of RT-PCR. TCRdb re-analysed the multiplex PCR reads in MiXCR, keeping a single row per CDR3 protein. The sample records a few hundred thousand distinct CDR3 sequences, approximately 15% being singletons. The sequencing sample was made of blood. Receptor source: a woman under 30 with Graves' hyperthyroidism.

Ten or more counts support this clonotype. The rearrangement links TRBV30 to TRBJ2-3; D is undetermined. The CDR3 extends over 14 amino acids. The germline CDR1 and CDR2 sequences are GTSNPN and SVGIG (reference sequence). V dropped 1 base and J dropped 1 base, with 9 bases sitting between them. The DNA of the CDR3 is TGTGCCTGGAGTGCTGGGGTAGGCACAGATACGCAGTATTTT. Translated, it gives CAWSAGVGTDTQYF.

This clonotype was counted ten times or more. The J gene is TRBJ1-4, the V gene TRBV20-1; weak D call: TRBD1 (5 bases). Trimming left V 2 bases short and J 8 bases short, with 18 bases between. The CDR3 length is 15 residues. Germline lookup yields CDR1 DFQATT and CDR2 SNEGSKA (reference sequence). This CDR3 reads CSARTKRGLGEKLFF. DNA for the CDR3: TGCAGTGCTAGAACTAAGCGGGGGTTGGGGGAAAAACTGTTTTTT.

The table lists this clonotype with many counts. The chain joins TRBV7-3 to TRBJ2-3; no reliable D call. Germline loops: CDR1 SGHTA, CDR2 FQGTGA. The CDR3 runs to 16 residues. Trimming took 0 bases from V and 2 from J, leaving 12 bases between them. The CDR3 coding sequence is TGTGCCAGCAGCTTAACCCGGACGGGTTACACAGATACGCAGTATTTT. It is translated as CASSLTRTGYTDTQYF.

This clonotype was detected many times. The CDR3 sequence is CASSLAVGGSSYEQYF. CDR3 nucleotides: TGTGCCAGCAGCTTAGCAGTAGGCGGGAGCTCCTACGAGCAGTACTTC. The chain recombines TRBV7-8 with TRBJ2-7; TRBD2 agrees at 7 bases. Trimming removed 0 bases from V and 0 bases from J; junction bases left unmatched: 5. The CDR3 totals 16 residues. Germline-derived CDR1 and CDR2 are SGHVS and FQNEAQ. The full variable domain, rest sourced from reference TRBV7-8 and TRBJ2-7, is GAGVSQSPRYKVAKRGQDVALRCDPISGHVSLFWYQQALGQGPEFLTYFQNEAQLDKSGLPSDRFFAERPEGSVSTLKIQRTQQEDSAVYLCASSLAVGGSSYEQYFGPGTRLTVT.

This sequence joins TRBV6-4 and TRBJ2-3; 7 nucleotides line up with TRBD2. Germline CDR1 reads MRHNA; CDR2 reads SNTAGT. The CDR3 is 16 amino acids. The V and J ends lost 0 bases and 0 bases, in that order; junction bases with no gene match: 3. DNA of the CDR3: TGTGCCAGCAGTGACTCAGCGGGATCTAGCACAGATACGCAGTATTTT. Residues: CASSDSAGSSTDTQYF.

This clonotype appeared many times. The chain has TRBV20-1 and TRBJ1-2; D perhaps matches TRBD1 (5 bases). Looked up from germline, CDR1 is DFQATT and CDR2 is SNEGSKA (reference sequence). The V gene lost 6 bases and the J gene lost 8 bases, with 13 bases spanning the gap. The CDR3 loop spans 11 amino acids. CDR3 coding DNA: TGCAGTGCGAAACGGGGCCGCGGCTACACCTTC. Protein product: CSAKRGRGYTF.

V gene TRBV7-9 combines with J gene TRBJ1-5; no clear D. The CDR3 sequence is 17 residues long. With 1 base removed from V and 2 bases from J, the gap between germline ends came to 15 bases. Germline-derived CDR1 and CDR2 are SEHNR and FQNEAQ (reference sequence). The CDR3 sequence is CASSLVRGEGGNQPQHF. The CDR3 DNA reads TGTGCCAGCAGCTTAGTTCGCGGGGAAGGCGGCAATCAGCCCCAGCATTTT.

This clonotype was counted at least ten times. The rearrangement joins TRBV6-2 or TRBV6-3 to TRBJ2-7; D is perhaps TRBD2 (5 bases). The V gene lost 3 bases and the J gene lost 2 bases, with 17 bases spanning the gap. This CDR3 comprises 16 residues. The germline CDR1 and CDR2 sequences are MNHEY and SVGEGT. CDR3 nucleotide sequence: TGTGCCAGCAGTTATGAAGATGCCTCAGCGGCCTACGAGCAGTACTTC. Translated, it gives CASSYEDASAAYEQYF.

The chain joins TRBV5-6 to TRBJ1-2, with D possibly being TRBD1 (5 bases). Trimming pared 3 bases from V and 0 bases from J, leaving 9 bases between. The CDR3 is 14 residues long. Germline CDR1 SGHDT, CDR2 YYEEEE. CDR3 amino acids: CASSSLGANYGYTF. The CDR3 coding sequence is TGTGCCAGCAGCTCCCTGGGGGCTAACTATGGCTACACCTTC. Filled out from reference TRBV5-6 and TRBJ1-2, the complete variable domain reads DAGVTQSPTHLIKTRGQQVTLRCSPKSGHDTVSWYQQALGQGPQFIFQYYEEEERQRGNFPDRFSGHQFPNYSSELNVNALLLGDSALYLCASSSLGANYGYTFGSGTRLTVV.

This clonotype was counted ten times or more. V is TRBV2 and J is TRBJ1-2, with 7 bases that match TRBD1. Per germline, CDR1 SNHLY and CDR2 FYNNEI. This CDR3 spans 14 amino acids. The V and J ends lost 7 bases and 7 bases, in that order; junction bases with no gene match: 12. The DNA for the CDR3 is TGTGCCAGCACGGGCGAAAGGGGGCACGGTGGCTACACCTTC. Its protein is CASTGERGHGGYTF.

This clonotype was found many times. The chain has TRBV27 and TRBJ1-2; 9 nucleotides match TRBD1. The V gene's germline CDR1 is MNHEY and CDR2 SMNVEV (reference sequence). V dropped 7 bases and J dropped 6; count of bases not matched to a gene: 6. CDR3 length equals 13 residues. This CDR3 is CASNSQGADGYTF. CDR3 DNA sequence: TGTGCCAGCAACTCACAGGGGGCTGATGGCTACACCTTC.